This TCR beta chain was captured in a study of cytomegalovirus exposure and HLA in healthy donors. Study observations and caveats: TCR beta chains numbering some 150 were designated cytomegalovirus-associated. Sequencing depth roughly uniform across donors was assumed in presence/absence analyses.

Concerning this clone itself: Antigen unknown.

Germline V gives CDR1 LGHNA, CDR2 YNFKEQ. The V end lost 1 base, the J end lost 0 bases, and 13 bases lay between the germline ends. The CDR3 extends over 16 amino acids. The primer mix had 60 Vbeta and 13 Jbeta primers. Only in-frame clones appear in the TCRdb table, and some are missing; sequencing was by immunoSEQ multiplex PCR. The sample lists 150,000 to 200,000 clones, around 63% occurring once. This sequence joins TRBV4-2 and TRBJ2-7, with D possibly being TRBD2 (5 bases). The sequence was collected from a woman aged 18-29 years in good health and CMV-seropositive. Sequenced input: PBMCs. The chain's CDR3 is CASSQVMRVSSYEQYF. The CDR3 nucleotides read TGTGCCAGCAGCCAAGTCATGAGGGTGAGCTCCTACGAGCAGTACTTC.